This entry lists 28 T cell receptor beta chains sequenced from one sample in a study of T-cell memory formation after mild COVID-19 (dated by TCRdb to 2020 to 2023). The library was obtained by 5' RACE. Sequencing used an Illumina NovaSeq 6000. TCRdb itself trimmed the public reads at Q25 with fastp, ran MiXCR and retained productive beta chains. Identical CDR3 proteins give one entry, which carries the most common genes and DNA. The sample table records about 540,000 distinct CDR3 sequences; roughly 20% of these occur just once. Of the sample, around 13% falls within the top ten clones. Input material: PBMCs or a T cell subset sorted from them (not recorded which). The receptors stem from an adult woman who had mild COVID-19 (a few samples of this study predate the infection). The sample titles of this study are shuffled in the database, so cell type and time point are left out; the donor was told from shared clones.

This clonotype was counted between two and nine times. This chain uses TRBV7-6 with TRBJ2-1; unclear D gene. Germline CDR1 reads SGHVS; CDR2 reads FNYEAQ. Between the trimmed V and J ends, which lost 1 base and 0 bases, there was a span of 7 bases. The CDR3 extends over 15 amino acids. The DNA for the CDR3 is TGTGCCAGCAGCTTAGGGCTCCACTCCTACAATGAGCAGTTCTTC. Encoded protein: CASSLGLHSYNEQFF.

The genes are TRBV7-9 and TRBJ1-2, with D possibly matching TRBD1 (6 bases). This CDR3 region has 16 residues. V lost 2 bases and J lost 7, with 20 bases in between. Germline CDR1 reads SEHNR; CDR2 reads FQNEAQ (reference sequence). The CDR3 DNA reads TGTGCCAGCAGCTTACCCCGGACAGAATTAATAAGTGGCTACACCTTC. It translates to CASSLPRTELISGYTF.

This chain uses TRBV20-1 with TRBJ2-7; D possibly corresponds to TRBD1 (6 bases). The V gene lost 0 bases and the J gene lost 3 bases, with 9 bases spanning the gap. CDR3 size: 13 residues. The germline CDR1 and CDR2 sequences are DFQATT and SNEGSKA (reference sequence). CDR3 in DNA: TGCAGTGCTAGAGACAGGGGACACTACGAGCAGTACTTC. Its protein is CSARDRGHYEQYF.

The CDR3 region has the DNA TGTGCCAGCAGCTTCAGGGTACACCCTAACACCGGGGAGCTGTTTTTT. It is translated as CASSFRVHPNTGELFF. The V and J genes are TRBV5-5 and TRBJ2-2; a weak D match, TRBD1 (5 bases). The CDR3 spans 16 residues. CDR1 is SGHKS and CDR2 is YYEKEE in the germline V gene (reference sequence). With 2 bases removed from V and 2 bases from J, the gap between germline ends came to 13 bases.

J is TRBJ2-3 and V is TRBV5-1; 10 bases map to TRBD1. This CDR3 spans 14 amino acids. The ends lost 6 bases at V and 3 bases at J; junction bases unmatched: 4. Germline V gives CDR1 SGHRS, CDR2 YFSETQ. Here the CDR3 DNA reads TGCGCCAGCACCGACAGGGGGCCGACAGATACGCAGTATTTT. Amino acid sequence: CASTDRGPTDTQYF. Variable domain in full (rest from reference TRBV5-1 and TRBJ2-3): KAGVTQTPRYLIKTRGQQVTLSCSPISGHRSVSWYQQTPGQGLQFLFEYFSETQRNKGNFPGRFSGRQFSNSRSEMNVSTLELGDSALYLCASTDRGPTDTQYFGPGTRLTVL.

The rearrangement links TRBV9 to TRBJ2-1; D not resolved. Germline assignment: CDR1 SGDLS and CDR2 YYNGEE. Trimming cost V 0 bases and J 3 bases, with 7 bases left between them. The CDR3 length is 14 residues. Written as DNA, the CDR3 is TGTGCCAGCAGCGTAGATGGCGACTACAATGAGCAGTTCTTC. The encoded protein is CASSVDGDYNEQFF.

The chain joins TRBV7-3 to TRBJ2-1; TRBD2 aligns across 9 bases. Germline CDR1 reads SGHTA; CDR2 reads FQGTGA. The CDR3 extends over 14 amino acids. The V gene end was trimmed by 3 bases and the J gene end by 9 bases; junction bases not matched to a gene: 6. CDR3 sequence (DNA): TGTGCCAGCAGCTTGGGCGGGAGGGCCAGTGAGCAGTTCTTC. Protein: CASSLGGRASEQFF. The complete variable domain, with remaining parts taken from reference TRBV7-3 and TRBJ2-1, reads GAGVSQTPSNKVTEKGKYVELRCDPISGHTALYWYRQSLGQGPEFLIYFQGTGAADDSGLPNDRFFAVRPEGSVSTLKIQRTERGDSAVYLCASSLGGRASEQFFGPGTRLTVL.

The chain links TRBV20-1 to TRBJ2-3, with D unclear. Germline values: CDR1 DFQATT, CDR2 SNEGSKA (reference sequence). The CDR3 covers 13 residues. Trimming cost V 6 bases and J 6 bases, with 16 bases left between them. The CDR3 DNA reads TGCAGTGCGGGTCTCTCCCCCGCGGATACGCAGTATTTT. It translates to CSAGLSPADTQYF.

This clonotype was observed a few times. V is TRBV20-1 and J is TRBJ1-1; D uncertain. Germline CDR1 and CDR2: DFQATT and SNEGSKA (reference sequence). CDR3 size: 11 residues. V lost 3 bases to trimming and J lost 7 bases, with 9 bases between them. The CDR3 DNA is TGCAGTGCTAGGCCTGGGGTTGAAGCTTTCTTT. The encoded protein is CSARPGVEAFF.

The CDR3 nucleotides are TGTGCCAGTACCCCTATTTTATCAGGGCCGAATCAGCCCCAGCATTTT. This gives the protein CASTPILSGPNQPQHF. The genes are TRBV19 and TRBJ1-5, with D possibly TRBD1 on 5 matching bases. Germline V gene sequence: CDR1 LNHDA, CDR2 SQIVND (reference sequence). The CDR3 spans 16 residues. V was clipped by 7 bases and J by 4 bases, with 20 bases between them.

The rearrangement joins TRBV3-1 to TRBJ2-5, with 12 bases matching TRBD2. Per the germline V gene, CDR1 is LGHDT and CDR2 is YNNKEL (reference sequence). The V segment lost 1 base and the J segment 1 base; nucleotides outside the gene matches: 4. The CDR3 consists of 17 residues. CDR3 in DNA: TGTGCCAGCAGCCAAGTAGAACTAGCGGGGGGCCAAGAGACCCAGTACTTC. Amino acids: CASSQVELAGGQETQYF.

This clonotype turned up a few times. The genes are TRBV7-3 and TRBJ2-7, with TRBD1 matching over 8 bases. The CDR3 consists of 15 residues. V shed 1 base, J shed 2 bases, and the junction held 4 bases outside the gene matches. CDR1 is SGHTA and CDR2 is FQGTGA in the germline V gene. CDR3 residues: CASSLRGRGPYEQYF. The CDR3 bases are TGTGCCAGCAGCTTAAGAGGCAGGGGGCCCTACGAGCAGTACTTC.

The chain combines TRBV6-2 or TRBV6-3 with TRBJ2-4; the D gene could be TRBD1 or TRBD2 (7 bases each). V was cut by 2 bases and J by 0 bases, with 14 bases left in between. There are 17 residues in the CDR3. The germline gives CDR1 MNHEY, CDR2 SVGEGT. The CDR3 here is CASSYAGDRRAKNIQYF. The DNA of the CDR3 is TGTGCCAGCAGTTACGCGGGGGACAGAAGAGCCAAAAACATTCAGTACTTC.

This clonotype has a handful of counts. This chain uses TRBV20-1 with TRBJ2-3; unclear D gene. Trimming pared 2 bases from V and 6 bases from J, leaving 15 bases between. This CDR3 has 14 amino acids. CDR1 DFQATT and CDR2 SNEGSKA come from the germline V gene (reference sequence). The CDR3 sequence is CSARSSLAIDTQYF. DNA for the CDR3: TGCAGTGCTAGAAGTTCATTAGCTATCGATACGCAGTATTTT.

This clonotype was seen a handful of times. The V and J genes are TRBV4-1 and TRBJ2-7; no clear D gene. Germline CDR1 reads MGHRA; CDR2 reads YSYEKL. This CDR3 is built from 14 residues. V gave up 0 bases and J gave up 2 bases, with 8 bases separating them. CDR3 protein: CASSQDVWAYEQYF. Here the CDR3 DNA reads TGCGCCAGCAGCCAAGATGTCTGGGCCTACGAGCAGTACTTC.

The chain links TRBV20-1 to TRBJ2-7; 7 bases agree with TRBD2. Germline V gene sequence: CDR1 DFQATT, CDR2 SNEGSKA (reference sequence). After removal of 3 bases from V and 5 bases from J, the junction contained 13 bases not matched to a gene. This CDR3 comprises 15 residues. CDR3 sequence reads: CSARSLVGGLNEQYF. DNA of the CDR3: TGCAGTGCTAGGTCCTTGGTGGGAGGGCTTAACGAGCAGTACTTC.

This clonotype was detected a few times. The rearrangement uses TRBV4-1 and TRBJ2-3; D gene ambiguous. CDR3 size: 13 residues. The V gene lost 0 bases and the J gene lost 4 bases, with 5 bases spanning the gap. Germline-derived CDR1 and CDR2 are MGHRA and YSYEKL. The CDR3 here is CASSQEPADTQYF. CDR3 in DNA: TGCGCCAGCAGCCAAGAACCGGCAGATACGCAGTATTTT.

This chain links TRBV7-8 with TRBJ2-1; D gene unclear. The V gene lost 3 bases and the J gene lost 5 bases, with 5 bases spanning the gap. The CDR3 consists of 12 residues. CDR1 SGHVS and CDR2 FQNEAQ come from the germline V gene. The CDR3 DNA reads as TGTGCCAGCAGCTTGCGGCACAATGAGCAGTTCTTC. This sequence encodes CASSLRHNEQFF.

This clonotype was observed a few times. This chain links TRBV14 with TRBJ1-1; D possibly corresponds to TRBD1 (6 bases). The CDR3 extends over 15 amino acids. Trimming shortened V by 4 bases and J by 11 bases, and 23 bases separated the two germline ends. Germline V gives CDR1 SGHDN, CDR2 FVKESK. The DNA of the CDR3 is TGTGCCAGCAGCCCCCGCGGGGGCCCGACGGGGTGGGCTTTCTTT. It specifies CASSPRGGPTGWAFF.

The sample holds many counts of this clonotype. This chain joins TRBV12-3 or TRBV12-4 and TRBJ2-3; tentatively, D is TRBD1 (5 bases). Trimming pared 7 bases from V and 1 base from J, leaving 15 bases between. The CDR3 extends over 15 amino acids. The CDR3 bases are TGTGCCAGCACCCCGGCCGGACAAGGCACAGATACGCAGTATTTT. Encoded protein: CASTPAGQGTDTQYF.

The rearrangement uses TRBV18 and TRBJ2-5; TRBD2 matches at 11 bases. Germline V gene data show CDR1 as KGHSH and CDR2 as LQKENI. V dropped 0 bases and J dropped 8; count of bases not matched to a gene: 8. The CDR3 runs to 16 residues. The CDR3, as DNA: TGTGCCAGCTCACCACCGAATAGCGGGAGGGCGGATACCCAGTACTTC. As protein: CASSPPNSGRADTQYF.

In DNA, the CDR3 is TGTGCCAGCAGCCATGGGGCTAGCGGCACCTACGAGCAGTACTTC. It is translated as CASSHGASGTYEQYF. V usage is TRBV7-2 and J usage is TRBJ2-7; 7 nucleotides align to TRBD2. The CDR3 is 15 residues long. V trimming: 5 bases; J trimming: 2 bases; junction bases outside the gene matches: 9. Germline V CDR1 and CDR2: SGHTA, FQGNSA. The variable domain in full, completed from reference TRBV7-2 and TRBJ2-7, reads GAGVSQSPSNKVTEKGKDVELRCDPISGHTALYWYRQSLGQGLEFLIYFQGNSAPDKSGLPSDRFSAERTGGSVSTLTIQRTQQEDSAVYLCASSHGASGTYEQYFGPGTRLTVT.

This clonotype was found once. This chain connects TRBV7-3 to TRBJ2-1; 11 bases line up with TRBD2. Germline V CDR1 and CDR2: SGHTA, FQGTGA. The CDR3 length is 15 residues. Unmatched junction bases numbered 7, after V lost 4 bases and J lost 8 bases. CDR3 in amino acids: CASSYLAGGRYEQFF. The CDR3 DNA is TGTGCCAGCAGCTATCTAGCGGGAGGCCGGTATGAGCAGTTCTTC.

The V call is TRBV7-8, the J call TRBJ2-1; TRBD1 matches 10 bases. The CDR3 contains 15 residues. V trimming: 5 bases; J trimming: 6 bases; junction bases outside the gene matches: 7. Germline V gene sequence: CDR1 SGHVS, CDR2 FQNEAQ. The CDR3 bases are TGTGCCAGCAGCCTACGACAGGGGGCAGGCAATGAGCAGTTCTTC. It is translated as CASSLRQGAGNEQFF.

This clonotype was recorded a few times. J is TRBJ2-1 and V is TRBV7-6, with TRBD1 matching over 9 bases. This CDR3 is 16 amino acids long. Germline CDR1 is SGHVS and CDR2 is FNYEAQ. V was clipped by 5 bases and J by 4 bases; unmatched bases: 9. Here the CDR3 reads CASSRRWTGEYNEQFF. For the CDR3, the DNA is TGTGCCAGCAGCCGTAGGTGGACAGGGGAATACAATGAGCAGTTCTTC.

The V and J genes are TRBV14 and TRBJ2-5; TRBD2 might be the D (6 bases). CDR3 length equals 16 residues. V was shortened by 4 bases and J by 1 base, with 16 bases between the two germline ends. Germline V gene data show CDR1 as SGHDN and CDR2 as FVKESK. The CDR3: CASSPQTDGGQETQYF. The DNA of the CDR3 is TGTGCCAGCAGCCCCCAGACGGACGGGGGCCAAGAGACCCAGTACTTC. The full variable domain, completed using reference TRBV14 and TRBJ2-5, is EAGVTQFPSHSVIEKGQTVTLRCDPISGHDNLYWYRRVMGKEIKFLLHFVKESKQDESGMPNNRFLAERTGGTYSTLKVQPAELEDSGVYFCASSPQTDGGQETQYFGPGTRLLVL.

This clonotype occurred a few times. The chain recombines TRBV9 with TRBJ2-7, with unresolved D. Per germline, CDR1 SGDLS and CDR2 YYNGEE. Trimming took 0 bases from V and 0 from J, leaving 4 bases between them. The CDR3 spans 13 residues. In DNA, the CDR3 is TGTGCCAGCAGCGTAGGGGGCTCCTACGAGCAGTACTTC. As protein: CASSVGGSYEQYF. Looking up the rest from reference TRBV9 and TRBJ2-7 gives the full variable domain: DSGVTQTPKHLITATGQRVTLRCSPRSGDLSVYWYQQSLDQGLQFLIQYYNGEERAKGNILERFSAQQFPDLHSELNLSSLELGDSALYFCASSVGGSYEQYFGPGTRLTVT.

This clonotype turned up a few times. The chain combines TRBV5-6 with TRBJ1-3; 9 bases align to TRBD1. The V and J ends lost 1 base and 2 bases, in that order; junction bases with no gene match: 10. Germline CDR1 is SGHDT and CDR2 is YYEEEE. This CDR3 contains 18 residues. CDR3 amino acids: CASSLFRGTGGAGNTIYF. The CDR3 DNA is TGTGCCAGCAGCTTGTTCAGGGGAACAGGGGGCGCTGGAAACACCATATATTTT.